The T cell receptor beta chain under discussion was sequenced for a study of sequential checkpoint blockade in melanoma. Sample treatment: randomized to nivolumab then ipilimumab (arm A) or the reverse (arm B). No patient had prior DNA-damaging chemotherapy. The data were produced by immunoSEQ multiplex PCR, yet TCRdb's version contains in-frame clones alone and is incomplete. The table lists approximately 8,000 clones, roughly 60% of them singletons, with about 50% in the top ten. The CDR3 consists of 14 residues. The specimen comprised CD8+ T cells sorted from blood (inferred from file names), sampled from a patient given nivolumab and ipilimumab in sequence. The sequence derives from a human patient with melanoma. Some clones in this sample may be carry-over from other donors' samples. The genes are TRBV1 and TRBJ1-3; the DNA was not used to check the table's D call, TRBD1. TRBV1 counts as a pseudogene. The CDR3 bases are TGCGCCAGCAGCCAAGAGACAGGGATTTACACCATATATTTT. Residues: CASSQETGIYTIYF.